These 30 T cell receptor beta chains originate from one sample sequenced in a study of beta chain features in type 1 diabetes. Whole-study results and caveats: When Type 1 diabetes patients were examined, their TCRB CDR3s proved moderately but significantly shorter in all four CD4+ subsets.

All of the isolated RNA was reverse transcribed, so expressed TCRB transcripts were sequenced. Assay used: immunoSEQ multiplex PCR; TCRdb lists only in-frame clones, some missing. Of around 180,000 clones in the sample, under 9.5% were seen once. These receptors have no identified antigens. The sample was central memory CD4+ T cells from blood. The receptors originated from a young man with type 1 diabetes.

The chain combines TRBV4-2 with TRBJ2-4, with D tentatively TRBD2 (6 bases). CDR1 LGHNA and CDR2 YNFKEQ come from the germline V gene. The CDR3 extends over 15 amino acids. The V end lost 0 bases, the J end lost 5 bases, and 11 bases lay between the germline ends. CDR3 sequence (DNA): TGTGCCAGCAGCCAAGATCTAGCGAGGGAAAACATTCAGTACTTC. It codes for CASSQDLARENIQYF.

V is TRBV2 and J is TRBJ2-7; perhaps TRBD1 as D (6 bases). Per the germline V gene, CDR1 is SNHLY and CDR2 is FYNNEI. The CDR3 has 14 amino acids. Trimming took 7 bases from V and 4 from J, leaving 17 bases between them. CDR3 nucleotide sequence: TGTGCCAGCACCGTTGACCAGGGGCCATACGAGCAGTACTTC. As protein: CASTVDQGPYEQYF.

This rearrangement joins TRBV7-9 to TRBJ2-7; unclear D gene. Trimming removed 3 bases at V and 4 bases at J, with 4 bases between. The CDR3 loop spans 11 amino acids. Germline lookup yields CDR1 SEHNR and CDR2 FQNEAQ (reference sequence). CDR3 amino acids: CASSFLYEQYF. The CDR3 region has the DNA TGTGCCAGCAGCTTCCTTTACGAGCAGTACTTC.

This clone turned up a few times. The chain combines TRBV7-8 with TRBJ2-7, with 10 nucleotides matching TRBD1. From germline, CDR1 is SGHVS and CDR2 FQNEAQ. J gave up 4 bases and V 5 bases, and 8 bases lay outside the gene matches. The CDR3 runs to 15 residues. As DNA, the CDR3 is TGTGCCAGCAGCGCCCGGACAGGGGGTGCATACGAGCAGTACTTC. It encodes CASSARTGGAYEQYF.

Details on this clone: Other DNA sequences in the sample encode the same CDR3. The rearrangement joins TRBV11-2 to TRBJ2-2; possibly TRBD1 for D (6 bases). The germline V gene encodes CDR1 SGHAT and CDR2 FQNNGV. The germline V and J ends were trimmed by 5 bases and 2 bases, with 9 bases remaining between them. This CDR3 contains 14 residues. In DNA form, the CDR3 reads TGTGCCAGCAGCAGGGACACCAACACCGGGGAGCTGTTTTTT. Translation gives CASSRDTNTGELFF.

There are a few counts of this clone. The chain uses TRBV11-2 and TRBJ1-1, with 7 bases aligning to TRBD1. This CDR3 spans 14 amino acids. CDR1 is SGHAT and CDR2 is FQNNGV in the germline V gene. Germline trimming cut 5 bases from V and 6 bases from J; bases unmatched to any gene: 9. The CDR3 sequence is CASSHDRVTPEAFF. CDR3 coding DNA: TGTGCCAGCAGCCATGACAGGGTTACTCCTGAAGCTTTCTTT.

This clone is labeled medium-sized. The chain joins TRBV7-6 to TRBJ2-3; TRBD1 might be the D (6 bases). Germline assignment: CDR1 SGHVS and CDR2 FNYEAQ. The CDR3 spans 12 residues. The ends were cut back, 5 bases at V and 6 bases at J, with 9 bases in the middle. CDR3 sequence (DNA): TGTGCCAGCAGCCGGGACACGGATACGCAGTATTTT. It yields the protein CASSRDTDTQYF.

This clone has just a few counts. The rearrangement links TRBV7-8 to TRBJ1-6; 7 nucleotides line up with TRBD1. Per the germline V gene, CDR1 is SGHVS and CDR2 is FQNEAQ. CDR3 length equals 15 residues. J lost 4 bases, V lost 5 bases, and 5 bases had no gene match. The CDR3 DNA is TGTGCCAGCAGCCTCGAGACAGGGTATAATTCACCCCTCCACTTT. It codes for CASSLETGYNSPLHF.

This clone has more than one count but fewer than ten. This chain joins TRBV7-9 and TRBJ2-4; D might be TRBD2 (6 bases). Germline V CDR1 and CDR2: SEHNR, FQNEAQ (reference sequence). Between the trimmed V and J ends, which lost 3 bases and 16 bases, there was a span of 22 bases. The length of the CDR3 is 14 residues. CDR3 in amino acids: CASSLERRTGGQYF. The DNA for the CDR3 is TGTGCCAGCAGCTTGGAGCGCCGGACCGGGGGTCAATACTTC.

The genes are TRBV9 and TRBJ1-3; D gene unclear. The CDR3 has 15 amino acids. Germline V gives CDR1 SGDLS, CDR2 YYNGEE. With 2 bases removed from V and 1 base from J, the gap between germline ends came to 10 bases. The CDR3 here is CASSVTGTSGNTIYF. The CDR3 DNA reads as TGTGCCAGCAGCGTGACGGGAACTTCTGGAAACACCATATATTTT.

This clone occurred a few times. The CDR3 sequence: CASSLLETDTQYF. In nucleotides, the CDR3 is TGTGCCAGCAGTTTACTAGAAACAGATACGCAGTATTTT. The chain recombines TRBV2 with TRBJ2-3, with D possibly TRBD2 on 5 matching bases. The CDR3 is 13 residues long. V lost 5 bases and J lost 3, with 9 bases in between. The germline V gene encodes CDR1 SNHLY and CDR2 FYNNEI.

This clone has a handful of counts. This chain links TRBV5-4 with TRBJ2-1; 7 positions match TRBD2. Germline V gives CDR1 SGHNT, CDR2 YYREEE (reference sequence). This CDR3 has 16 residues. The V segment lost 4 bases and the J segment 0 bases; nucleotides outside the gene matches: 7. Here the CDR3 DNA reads TGTGCCAGCAGCGGGAGCGGCGGGGGCTCCTACAATGAGCAGTTCTTC. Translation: CASSGSGGGSYNEQFF. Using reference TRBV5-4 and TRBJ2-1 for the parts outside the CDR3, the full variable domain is ETGVTQSPTHLIKTRGQQVTLRCSSQSGHNTVSWYQQALGQGPQFIFQYYREEENGRGNFPPRFSGLQFPNYSSELNVNALELDDSALYLCASSGSGGGSYNEQFFGPGTRLTVL.

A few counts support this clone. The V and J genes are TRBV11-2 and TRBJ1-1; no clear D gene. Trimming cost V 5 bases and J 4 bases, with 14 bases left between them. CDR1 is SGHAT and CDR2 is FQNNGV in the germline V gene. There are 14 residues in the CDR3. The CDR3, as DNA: TGTGCCAGCAGCCAATCCGGGGAGGGCACTGAAGCTTTCTTT. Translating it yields CASSQSGEGTEAFF. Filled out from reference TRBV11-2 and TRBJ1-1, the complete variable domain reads EAGVAQSPRYKIIEKRQSVAFWCNPISGHATLYWYQQILGQGPKLLIQFQNNGVVDDSQLPKDRFSAERLKGVDSTLKIQPAKLEDSAVYLCASSQSGEGTEAFFGQGTRLTVV.

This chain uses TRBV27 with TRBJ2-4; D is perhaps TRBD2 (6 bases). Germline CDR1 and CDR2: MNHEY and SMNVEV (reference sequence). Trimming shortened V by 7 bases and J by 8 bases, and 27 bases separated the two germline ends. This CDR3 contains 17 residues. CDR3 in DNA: TGTGCCAGCACCCCTGCGGCCCTGCAGGGTTGGAGGGACATTCAGTACTTC. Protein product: CASTPAALQGWRDIQYF.

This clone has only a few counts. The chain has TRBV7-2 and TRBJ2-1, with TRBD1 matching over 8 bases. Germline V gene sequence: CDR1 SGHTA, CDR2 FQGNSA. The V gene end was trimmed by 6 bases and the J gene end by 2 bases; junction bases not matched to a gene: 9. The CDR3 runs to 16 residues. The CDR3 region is CASRPTGTGAYNEQFF. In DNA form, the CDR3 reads TGTGCCAGCAGACCGACCGGGACAGGTGCCTACAATGAGCAGTTCTTC.

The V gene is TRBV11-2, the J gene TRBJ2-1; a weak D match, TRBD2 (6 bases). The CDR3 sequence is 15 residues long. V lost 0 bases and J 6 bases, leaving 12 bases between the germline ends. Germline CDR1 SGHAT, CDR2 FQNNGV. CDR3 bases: TGTGCCAGCAGCTTAGATCCAAGACTAGTCAATGAGCAGTTCTTC. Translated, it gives CASSLDPRLVNEQFF. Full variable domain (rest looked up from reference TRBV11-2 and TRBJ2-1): EAGVAQSPRYKIIEKRQSVAFWCNPISGHATLYWYQQILGQGPKLLIQFQNNGVVDDSQLPKDRFSAERLKGVDSTLKIQPAKLEDSAVYLCASSLDPRLVNEQFFGPGTRLTVL.

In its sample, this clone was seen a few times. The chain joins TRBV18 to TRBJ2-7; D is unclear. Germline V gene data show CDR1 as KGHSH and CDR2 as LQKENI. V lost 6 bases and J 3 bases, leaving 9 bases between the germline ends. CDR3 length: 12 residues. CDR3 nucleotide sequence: TGTGCCAGCTCGCTCCTAAACTACGAGCAGTACTTC. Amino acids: CASSLLNYEQYF.

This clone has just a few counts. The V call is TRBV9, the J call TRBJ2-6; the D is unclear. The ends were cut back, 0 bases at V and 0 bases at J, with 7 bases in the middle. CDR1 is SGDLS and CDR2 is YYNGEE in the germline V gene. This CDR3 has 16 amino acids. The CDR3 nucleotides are TGTGCCAGCAGCGTAGAGTACGGCTCTGGGGCCAACGTCCTGACTTTC. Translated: CASSVEYGSGANVLTF.

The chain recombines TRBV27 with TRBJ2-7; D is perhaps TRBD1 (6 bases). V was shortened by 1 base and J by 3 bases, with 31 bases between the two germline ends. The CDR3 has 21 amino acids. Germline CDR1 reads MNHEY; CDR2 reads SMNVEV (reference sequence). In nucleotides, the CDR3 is TGTGCCAGCAGTTTATTTCCAAAGGTGGTCAGGGGACATTACCAATGCTACGAGCAGTACTTC. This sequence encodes CASSLFPKVVRGHYQCYEQYF.

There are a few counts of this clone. The CDR3 here is CASSYQQGSNQPQHF. The CDR3 DNA reads as TGTGCCAGCAGTTATCAACAGGGTAGCAATCAGCCCCAGCATTTT. V usage is TRBV5-5 and J usage is TRBJ1-5, with D tentatively TRBD1 (6 bases). The CDR3 spans 15 residues. V shed 5 bases and J shed 0 bases, with 12 bases lying between them. Germline V gene lookup returns CDR1 SGHKS and CDR2 YYEKEE (reference sequence).

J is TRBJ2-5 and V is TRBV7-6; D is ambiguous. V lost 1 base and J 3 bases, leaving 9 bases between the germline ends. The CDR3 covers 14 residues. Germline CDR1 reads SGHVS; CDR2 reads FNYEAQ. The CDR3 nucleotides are TGTGCCAGCAGCTTAGGGTATCAGAAAGAGACCCAGTACTTC. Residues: CASSLGYQKETQYF.

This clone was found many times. CDR3 loop: CASSLLAGTDTQYF. In DNA form, the CDR3 reads TGTGCCAGCAGCTTACTAGCGGGCACAGATACGCAGTATTTT. The rearrangement uses TRBV7-2 and TRBJ2-3; 7 bases agree with TRBD2. CDR3 size: 14 residues. J lost 1 base, V lost 2 bases, and 0 bases had no gene match. Per the germline V gene, CDR1 is SGHTA and CDR2 is FQGNSA.

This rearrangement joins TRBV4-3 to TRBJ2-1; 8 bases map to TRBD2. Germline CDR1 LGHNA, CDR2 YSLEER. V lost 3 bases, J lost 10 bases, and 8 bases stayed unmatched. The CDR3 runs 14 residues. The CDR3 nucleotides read TGCGCCAGCAGCCACCCTTCTCGGGGGGGGGAGCAGTTCTTC. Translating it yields CASSHPSRGGEQFF.

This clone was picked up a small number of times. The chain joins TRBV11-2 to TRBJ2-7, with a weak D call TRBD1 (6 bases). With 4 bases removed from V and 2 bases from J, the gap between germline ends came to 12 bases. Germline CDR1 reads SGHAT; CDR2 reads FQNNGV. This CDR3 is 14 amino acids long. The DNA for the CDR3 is TGTGCCAGCAGCTCCGTTCAGGGGACCTACGAGCAGTACTTC. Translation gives CASSSVQGTYEQYF.

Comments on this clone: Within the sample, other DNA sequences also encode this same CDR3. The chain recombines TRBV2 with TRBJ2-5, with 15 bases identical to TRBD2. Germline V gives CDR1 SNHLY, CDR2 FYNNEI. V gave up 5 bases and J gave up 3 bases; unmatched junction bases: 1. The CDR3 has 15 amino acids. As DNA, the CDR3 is TGTGCCAGCAGTTGGACTAGCGGGAGGGAAGAGACCCAGTACTTC. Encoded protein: CASSWTSGREETQYF.

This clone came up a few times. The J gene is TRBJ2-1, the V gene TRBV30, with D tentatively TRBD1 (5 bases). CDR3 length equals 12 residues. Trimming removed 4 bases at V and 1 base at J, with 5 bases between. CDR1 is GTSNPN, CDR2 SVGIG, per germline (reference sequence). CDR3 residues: CAWKGSYNEQFF. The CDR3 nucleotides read TGTGCCTGGAAGGGGTCCTACAATGAGCAGTTCTTC.

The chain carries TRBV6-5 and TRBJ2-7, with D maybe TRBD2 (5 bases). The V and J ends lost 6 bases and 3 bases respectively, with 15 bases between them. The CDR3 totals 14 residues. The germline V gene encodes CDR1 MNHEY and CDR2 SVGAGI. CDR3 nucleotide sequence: TGTGCCAGCAGAACGGGAAGGGAGAACTACGAGCAGTACTTC. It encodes CASRTGRENYEQYF.

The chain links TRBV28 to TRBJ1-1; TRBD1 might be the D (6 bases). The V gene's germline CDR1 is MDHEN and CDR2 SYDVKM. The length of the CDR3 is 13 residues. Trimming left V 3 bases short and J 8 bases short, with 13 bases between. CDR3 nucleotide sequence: TGTGCCAGCAGTTTGCCCACAGGGAGAGAAGCTTTCTTT. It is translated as CASSLPTGREAFF.

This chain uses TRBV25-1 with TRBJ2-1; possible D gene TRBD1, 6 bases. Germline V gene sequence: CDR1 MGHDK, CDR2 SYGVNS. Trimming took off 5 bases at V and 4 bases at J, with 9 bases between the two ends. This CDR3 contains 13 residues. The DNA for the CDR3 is TGTGCCAGCAGTCGACAGGCGTACAATGAGCAGTTCTTC. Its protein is CASSRQAYNEQFF.

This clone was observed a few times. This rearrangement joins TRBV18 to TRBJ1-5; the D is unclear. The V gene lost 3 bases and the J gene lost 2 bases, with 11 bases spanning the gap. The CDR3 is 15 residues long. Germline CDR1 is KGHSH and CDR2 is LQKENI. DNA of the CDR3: TGTGCCAGCTCACCCGTAACGGGAGGCAATCAGCCCCAGCATTTT. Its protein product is CASSPVTGGNQPQHF.